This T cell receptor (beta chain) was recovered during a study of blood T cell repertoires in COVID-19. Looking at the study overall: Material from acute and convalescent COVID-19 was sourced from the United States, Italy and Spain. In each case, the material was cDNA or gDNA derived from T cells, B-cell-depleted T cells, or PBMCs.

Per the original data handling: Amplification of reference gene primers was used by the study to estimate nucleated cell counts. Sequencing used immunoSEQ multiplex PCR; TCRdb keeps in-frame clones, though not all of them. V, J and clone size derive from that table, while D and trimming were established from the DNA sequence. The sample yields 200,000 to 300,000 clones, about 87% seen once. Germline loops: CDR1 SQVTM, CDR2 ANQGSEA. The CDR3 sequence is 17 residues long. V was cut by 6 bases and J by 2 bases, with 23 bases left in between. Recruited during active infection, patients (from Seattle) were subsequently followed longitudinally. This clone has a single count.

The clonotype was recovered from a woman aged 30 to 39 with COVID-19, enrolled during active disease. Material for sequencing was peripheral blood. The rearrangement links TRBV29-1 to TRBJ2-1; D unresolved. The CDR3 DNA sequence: TGCAGCGTAAGTCGACACCTTAATTACGTCGCCTACAATGAGCAGTTCTTC. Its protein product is CSVSRHLNYVAYNEQFF.